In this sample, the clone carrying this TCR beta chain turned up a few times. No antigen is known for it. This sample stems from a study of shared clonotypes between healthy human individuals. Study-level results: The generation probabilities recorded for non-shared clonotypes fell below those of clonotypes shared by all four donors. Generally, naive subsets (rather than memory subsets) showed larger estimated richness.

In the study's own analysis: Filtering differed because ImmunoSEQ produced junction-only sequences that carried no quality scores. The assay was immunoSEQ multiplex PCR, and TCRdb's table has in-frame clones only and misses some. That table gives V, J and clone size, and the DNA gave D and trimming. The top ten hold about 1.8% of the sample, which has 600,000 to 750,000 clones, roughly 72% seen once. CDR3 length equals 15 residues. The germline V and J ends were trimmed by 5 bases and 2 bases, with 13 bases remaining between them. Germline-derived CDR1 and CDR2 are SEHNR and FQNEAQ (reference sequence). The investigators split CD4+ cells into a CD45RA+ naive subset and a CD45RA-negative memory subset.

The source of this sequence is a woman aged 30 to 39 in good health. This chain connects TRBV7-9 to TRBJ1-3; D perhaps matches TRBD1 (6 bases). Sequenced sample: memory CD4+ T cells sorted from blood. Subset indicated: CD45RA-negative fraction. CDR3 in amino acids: CASSQGTPTGNTIYF. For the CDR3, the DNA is TGTGCCAGCAGCCAGGGGACTCCTACTGGAAACACCATATATTTT.